This passage covers 13 T cell receptor beta chains from one sample sequenced in a study of T cell responses to AZD1222 COVID-19 vaccine (dated by TCRdb to the early 2020s). What this sample's time point label stands for: baseline before first vaccination. Libraries were constructed by the immunoSEQ multiplex PCR assay. TCRdb carries this immuneACCESS record with in-frame sequences only. Its versions omit some clonotypes, under half of them owing to an unresolved V gene in the studies checked, with the rest unexplained. This sample has roughly 100,000 clones in its table, and around 90% of those were observed once. Jointly, the top ten make up about 3.9% of the sample. This material consisted of peripheral blood, taken on day 0 of AZD1222 vaccination. The receptors were gathered from an adult in good health.

The chain is built from TRBV13 and TRBJ1-2; no clear D. CDR3 length equals 13 residues. CDR1 and CDR2 from the germline V gene are PRHDT and FYEKMQ (reference sequence). V was pared by 5 bases and J by 2 bases, with 9 bases between. The CDR3 region is CASSGSGNYGYTF. DNA of the CDR3: TGTGCCAGCAGCGGATCCGGGAACTATGGCTACACCTTC.

V gene TRBV24-1 combines with J gene TRBJ2-1, with 10 bases identical to TRBD2. The V and J ends lost 2 bases and 9 bases, in that order; junction bases with no gene match: 12. Germline values: CDR1 KGHDR, CDR2 SFDVKD. This CDR3 is built from 17 residues. CDR3 bases: TGTGCCACCAGTGATTGGGAGGTTGAGCGGGGGGGACGTGAGCAGTTCTTC. Its protein product is CATSDWEVERGGREQFF.

The genes are TRBV5-6 and TRBJ2-7; maybe TRBD1 (5 bases). Trimming stripped 3 bases from V and 7 bases from J, with 11 bases between. This CDR3 has 12 residues. Germline-derived CDR1 and CDR2 are SGHDT and YYEEEE. As DNA, the CDR3 is TGTGCCAGCAGCTCGCCCCCAGGGGAGCAGTACTTC. This translates into CASSSPPGEQYF.

The V gene is TRBV19, the J gene TRBJ2-5, with 7 bases fitting TRBD1. This CDR3 comprises 15 residues. CDR1 and CDR2 from the germline V gene are LNHDA and SQIVND (reference sequence). Trimming removed 5 bases from V and 4 bases from J; junction bases left unmatched: 10. The CDR3, as DNA: TGTGCCAGTAGTCCTCCTACAGGGGTCCGAGAGACCCAGTACTTC. Its protein product is CASSPPTGVRETQYF. Looking up the rest from reference TRBV19 and TRBJ2-5 gives the full variable domain: DGGITQSPKYLFRKEGQNVTLSCEQNLNHDAMYWYRQDPGQGLRLIYYSQIVNDFQKGDIAEGYSVSREKKESFPLTVTSAQKNPTAFYLCASSPPTGVRETQYFGPGTRLLVL.

The V and J genes are TRBV2 and TRBJ2-1; no clear D gene. The CDR3 is made up of 11 amino acids. Germline CDR1 is SNHLY and CDR2 is FYNNEI. Trimming removed 4 bases from V and 9 bases from J, with 7 bases in between. CDR3 nucleotide sequence: TGTGCCAGCAGTGTAGTCCGTGAGCAGTTCTTC. It encodes CASSVVREQFF.

Comment on this clone: This same CDR3 is encoded by further DNA sequences in the sample. The chain uses TRBV2 and TRBJ2-5; TRBD2 matches at 13 bases. The germline V gene encodes CDR1 SNHLY and CDR2 FYNNEI. CDR3 length: 15 amino acids. After removal of 8 bases from V and 2 bases from J, the junction contained 5 bases not matched to a gene. CDR3: CASGGLAGAQETQYF. CDR3 nucleotide sequence: TGTGCCAGCGGCGGACTAGCGGGGGCTCAAGAGACCCAGTACTTC.

The gene calls are TRBV12-3 or TRBV12-4 and TRBJ2-7; D remains unclear. The CDR3 spans 12 residues. Trimming pared 4 bases from V and 4 bases from J, leaving 8 bases between. CDR3 loop: CASSSYSYEQYF. The CDR3 DNA sequence: TGTGCCAGCAGTTCCTATTCATACGAGCAGTACTTC.

The chain has TRBV27 and TRBJ2-1; D possibly uses TRBD1 or TRBD2 (6 bases each). The CDR3 covers 20 residues. The germline V gene has CDR1 MNHEY and CDR2 SMNVEV (reference sequence). V was cut by 6 bases and J by 12 bases, with 39 bases left in between. CDR3 sequence reads: CASSPLSSTGGTTITMRQFF. As DNA, the CDR3 is TGTGCCAGCAGCCCTTTGAGCAGTACTGGGGGGACAACGATTACAATGAGGCAGTTCTTC.

The V gene is TRBV9, the J gene TRBJ2-5, with TRBD1 matching 9 bases. This CDR3 region has 17 residues. Losses at the gene ends were 3 bases for V and 3 bases for J; bases not matched to a gene: 12. In germline, CDR1 is SGDLS, CDR2 YYNGEE. The CDR3 here is CASSDTTRGTGKETQYF. The DNA for the CDR3 is TGTGCCAGCAGCGACACAACCCGCGGGACAGGGAAAGAGACCCAGTACTTC. Based on the CDR3 plus reference TRBV9 and TRBJ2-5, the full variable domain is DSGVTQTPKHLITATGQRVTLRCSPRSGDLSVYWYQQSLDQGLQFLIQYYNGEERAKGNILERFSAQQFPDLHSELNLSSLELGDSALYFCASSDTTRGTGKETQYFGPGTRLLVL.

The rearrangement links TRBV6-5 to TRBJ1-2; 8 positions match TRBD1. The CDR3 spans 12 residues. V was clipped by 11 bases and J by 2 bases; unmatched bases: 4. Germline CDR1 MNHEY, CDR2 SVGAGI. The CDR3 coding sequence is TGTGCCTCGACAGGGGAGAACTATGGCTACACCTTC. This gives the protein CASTGENYGYTF.

The CDR3 region is CASRIRGILQDTQYF. In DNA, the CDR3 is TGCGCCAGCAGGATCCGAGGGATCCTTCAAGATACGCAGTATTTT. The rearrangement links TRBV5-1 to TRBJ2-3; tentatively, D is TRBD2 (5 bases). CDR3 size: 15 residues. V shed 5 bases and J shed 5 bases, with 18 bases lying between them. The germline V gene encodes CDR1 SGHRS and CDR2 YFSETQ.

V usage is TRBV6-2 or TRBV6-3 and J usage is TRBJ2-1; TRBD2 matches 8 bases. This CDR3 has 13 amino acids. The germline V gene has CDR1 MNHEY and CDR2 SVGEGT. Trimming cost V 2 bases and J 9 bases; bases outside gene matches: 3. The CDR3 sequence is CASSYRGGGEQFF. The CDR3 region has the DNA TGTGCCAGCAGTTACCGGGGGGGAGGTGAGCAGTTCTTC.

V and J are TRBV5-5 and TRBJ2-7; D gene unclear. V was shortened by 3 bases and J by 2 bases, with 12 bases between the two germline ends. Germline V lookup: CDR1 SGHKS, CDR2 YYEKEE (reference sequence). This CDR3 contains 14 residues. In DNA form, the CDR3 reads TGTGCCAGCAGCTCCCTGGTCACAGCCTACGAGCAGTACTTC. Protein sequence: CASSSLVTAYEQYF.